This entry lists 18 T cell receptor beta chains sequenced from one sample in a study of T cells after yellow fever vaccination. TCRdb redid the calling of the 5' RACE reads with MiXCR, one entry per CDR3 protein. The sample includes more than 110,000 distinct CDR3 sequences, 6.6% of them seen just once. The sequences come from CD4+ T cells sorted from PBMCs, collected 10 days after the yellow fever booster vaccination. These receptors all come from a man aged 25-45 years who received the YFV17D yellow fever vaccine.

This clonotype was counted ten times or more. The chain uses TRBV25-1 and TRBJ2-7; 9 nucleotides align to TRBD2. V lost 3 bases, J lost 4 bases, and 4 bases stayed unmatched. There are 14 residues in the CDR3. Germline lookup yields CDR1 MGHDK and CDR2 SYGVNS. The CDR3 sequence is CASSEAGGPYEQYF. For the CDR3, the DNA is TGTGCCAGCAGTGAGGCGGGAGGGCCTTACGAGCAGTACTTC.

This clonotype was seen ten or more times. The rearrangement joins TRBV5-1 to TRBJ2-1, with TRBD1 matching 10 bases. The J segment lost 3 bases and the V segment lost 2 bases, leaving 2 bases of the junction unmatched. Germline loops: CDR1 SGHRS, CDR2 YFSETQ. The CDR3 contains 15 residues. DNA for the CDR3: TGCGCCAGCAGCTTTGGGACAGGGGTCTACAATGAGCAGTTCTTC. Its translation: CASSFGTGVYNEQFF.

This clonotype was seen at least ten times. The CDR3 is CASSHKVAGTGSWADTQYF. In nucleotides, the CDR3 is TGCGCCAGCAGCCATAAGGTTGCCGGGACAGGGAGTTGGGCAGATACGCAGTATTTT. The V and J genes are TRBV4-3 and TRBJ2-3; 9 bases are shared with TRBD1. After removal of 3 bases from V and 4 bases from J, the junction contained 17 bases not matched to a gene. The CDR3 loop spans 19 amino acids. The V gene's germline CDR1 is LGHNA and CDR2 YSLEER.

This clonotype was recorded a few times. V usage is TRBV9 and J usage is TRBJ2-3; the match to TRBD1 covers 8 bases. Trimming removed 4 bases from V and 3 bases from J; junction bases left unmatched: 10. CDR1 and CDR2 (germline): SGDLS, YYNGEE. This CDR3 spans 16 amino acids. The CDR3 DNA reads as TGTGCCAGCAGCCCCAGACAGGGGAGGAAGACAGATACGCAGTATTTT. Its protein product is CASSPRQGRKTDTQYF. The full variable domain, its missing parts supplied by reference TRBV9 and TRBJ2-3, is DSGVTQTPKHLITATGQRVTLRCSPRSGDLSVYWYQQSLDQGLQFLIQYYNGEERAKGNILERFSAQQFPDLHSELNLSSLELGDSALYFCASSPRQGRKTDTQYFGPGTRLTVL.

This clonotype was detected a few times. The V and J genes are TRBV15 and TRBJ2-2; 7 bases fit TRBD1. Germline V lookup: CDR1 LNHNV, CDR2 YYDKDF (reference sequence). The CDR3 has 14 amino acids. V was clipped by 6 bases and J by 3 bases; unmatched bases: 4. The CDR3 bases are TGTGCCACCAGGCTCGGACAGGACACCGGGGAGCTGTTTTTT. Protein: CATRLGQDTGELFF.

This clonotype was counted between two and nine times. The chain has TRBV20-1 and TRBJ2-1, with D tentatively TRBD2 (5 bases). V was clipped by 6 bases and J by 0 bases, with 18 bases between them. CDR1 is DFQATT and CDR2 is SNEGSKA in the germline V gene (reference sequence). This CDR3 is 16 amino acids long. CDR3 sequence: CSASPQERYSYNEQFF. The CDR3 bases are TGCAGTGCAAGCCCCCAGGAGCGGTACTCCTACAATGAGCAGTTCTTC.

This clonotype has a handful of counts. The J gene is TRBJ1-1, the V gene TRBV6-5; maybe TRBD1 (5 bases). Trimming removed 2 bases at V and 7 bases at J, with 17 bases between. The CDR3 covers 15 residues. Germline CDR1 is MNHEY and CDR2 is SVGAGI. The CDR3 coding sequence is TGTGCCAGCAGTTACCCGGGTTCGGGGCGGAATGAAGCTTTCTTT. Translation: CASSYPGSGRNEAFF.

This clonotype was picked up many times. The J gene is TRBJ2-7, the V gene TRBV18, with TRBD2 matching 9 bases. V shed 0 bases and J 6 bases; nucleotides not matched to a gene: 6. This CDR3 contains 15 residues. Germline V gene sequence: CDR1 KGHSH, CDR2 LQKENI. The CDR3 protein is CASSPPAGGPGEQYF. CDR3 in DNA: TGTGCCAGCTCACCACCGGCGGGAGGGCCGGGCGAGCAGTACTTC.

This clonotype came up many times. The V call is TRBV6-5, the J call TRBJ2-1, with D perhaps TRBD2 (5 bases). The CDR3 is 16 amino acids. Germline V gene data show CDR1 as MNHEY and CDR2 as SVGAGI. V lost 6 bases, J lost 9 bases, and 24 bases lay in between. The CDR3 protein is CASRPVATLPIVEQFF. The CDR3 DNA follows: TGTGCCAGCAGACCCGTAGCGACACTGCCTATTGTTGAGCAGTTCTTC.

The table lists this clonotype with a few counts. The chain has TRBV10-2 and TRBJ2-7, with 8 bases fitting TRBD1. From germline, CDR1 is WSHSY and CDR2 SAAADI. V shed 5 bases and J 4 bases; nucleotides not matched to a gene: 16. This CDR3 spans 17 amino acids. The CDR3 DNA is TGCGCCAGCAGTCCTACCCAGGGGGCCAGTCCAGGATACGAGCAGTACTTC. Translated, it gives CASSPTQGASPGYEQYF.

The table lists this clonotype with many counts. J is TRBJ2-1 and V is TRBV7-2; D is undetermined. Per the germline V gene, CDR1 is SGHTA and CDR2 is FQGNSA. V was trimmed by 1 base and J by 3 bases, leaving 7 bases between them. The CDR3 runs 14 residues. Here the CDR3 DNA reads TGTGCCAGCAGCTTAGAACAGTACTACAATGAGCAGTTCTTC. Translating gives CASSLEQYYNEQFF. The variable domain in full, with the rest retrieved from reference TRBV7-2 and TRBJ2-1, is GAGVSQSPSNKVTEKGKDVELRCDPISGHTALYWYRQSLGQGLEFLIYFQGNSAPDKSGLPSDRFSAERTGGSVSTLTIQRTQQEDSAVYLCASSLEQYYNEQFFGPGTRLTVL.

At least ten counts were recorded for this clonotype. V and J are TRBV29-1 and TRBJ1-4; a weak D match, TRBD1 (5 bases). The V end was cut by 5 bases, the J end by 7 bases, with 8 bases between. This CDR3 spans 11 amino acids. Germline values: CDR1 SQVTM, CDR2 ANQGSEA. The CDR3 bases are TGCAGCGTTCTGAGGGGTGAAAAACTGTTTTTT. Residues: CSVLRGEKLFF.

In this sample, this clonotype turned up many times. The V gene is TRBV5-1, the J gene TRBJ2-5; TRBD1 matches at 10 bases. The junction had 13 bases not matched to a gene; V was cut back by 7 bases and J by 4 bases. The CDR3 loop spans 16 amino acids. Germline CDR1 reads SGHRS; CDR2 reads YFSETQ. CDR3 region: CASDRGRTGGRETQYF. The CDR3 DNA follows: TGCGCCAGCGACAGGGGAAGGACAGGGGGGCGAGAGACCCAGTACTTC.

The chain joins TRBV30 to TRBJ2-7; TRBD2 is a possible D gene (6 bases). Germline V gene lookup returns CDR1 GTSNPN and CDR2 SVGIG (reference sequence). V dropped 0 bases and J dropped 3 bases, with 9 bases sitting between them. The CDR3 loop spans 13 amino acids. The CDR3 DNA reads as TGTGCCTGGAGTGTACGGAGGGTCTACGAGCAGTACTTC. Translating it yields CAWSVRRVYEQYF.

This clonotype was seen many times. CDR3 nucleotides: TGTGCCAGCAGCCCCGTCCCGGGAGTGAAGTACAATGAGCAGTTCTTC. Translated, it gives CASSPVPGVKYNEQFF. The V call is TRBV7-2, the J call TRBJ2-1; perhaps TRBD2 as D (6 bases). V lost 5 bases to trimming and J lost 4 bases, with 18 bases between them. Germline V gives CDR1 SGHTA, CDR2 FQGNSA. CDR3 length: 16 residues.

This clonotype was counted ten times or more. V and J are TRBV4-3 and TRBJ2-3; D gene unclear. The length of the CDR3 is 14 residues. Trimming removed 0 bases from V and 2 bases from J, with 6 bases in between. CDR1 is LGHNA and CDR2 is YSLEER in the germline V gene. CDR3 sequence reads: CASSQDRHTDTQYF. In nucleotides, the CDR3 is TGCGCCAGCAGCCAAGATCGGCACACAGATACGCAGTATTTT.

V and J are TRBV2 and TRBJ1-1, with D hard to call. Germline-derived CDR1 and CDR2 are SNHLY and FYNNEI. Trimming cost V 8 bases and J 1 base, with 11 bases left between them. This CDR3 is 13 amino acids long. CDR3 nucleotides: TGTGCCAGCTGCTACAGAACGAACACTGAAGCTTTCTTT. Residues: CASCYRTNTEAFF.

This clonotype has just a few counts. The CDR3 DNA reads TGTGCCAGCAGTTACTCGGGGACCCTCCTTAACTATGGCTACACCTTC. Protein sequence: CASSYSGTLLNYGYTF. This rearrangement joins TRBV6-5 to TRBJ1-2; maybe TRBD1 (5 bases). Deletions cut 0 bases from V and 1 base from J, with 12 bases between. Germline CDR1 and CDR2: MNHEY and SVGAGI. This CDR3 is 16 amino acids long.